The 6 T cell receptor beta chains below all came from one sample that was sequenced in a study of technical replicates of blood from several donors. The repertoire was sequenced with immunoSEQ multiplex PCR; TCRdb's copy has only in-frame clones and lacks some. The table lists about 75,000 clones, approximately 97% of them singletons. The sequenced sample consisted of T cells isolated from PBMCs. The receptors stem from a human donor in good health.

This clone was counted once. CDR3 sequence reads: CASSPLQGAREQYF. For the CDR3, the DNA is TGTGCCAGCTCACCATTACAGGGGGCGCGTGAGCAGTACTTC. The chain couples TRBV18 to TRBJ2-7; 9 positions agree with TRBD1. The CDR3 runs to 14 residues. V gave up 2 bases and J gave up 7 bases; unmatched junction bases: 6. CDR1 KGHSH and CDR2 LQKENI come from the germline V gene.

The chain recombines TRBV7-9 with TRBJ2-7; D is ambiguous. V was pared by 6 bases and J by 5 bases, with 11 bases between. This CDR3 region has 12 residues. In germline, CDR1 is SEHNR, CDR2 FQNEAQ (reference sequence). DNA of the CDR3: TGTGCCAGCAGTTCTACGCCCCACGAGCAGTACTTC. This gives the protein CASSSTPHEQYF.

The chain is built from TRBV19 and TRBJ2-7; 11 bases map to TRBD1. Trimming took 5 bases from V and 4 from J; bases not matched to a gene: 4. The CDR3 is 14 amino acids. Germline V lookup: CDR1 LNHDA, CDR2 SQIVND (reference sequence). CDR3 amino acids: CASSLGQGAYEQYF. The CDR3 DNA sequence: TGTGCCAGTAGTTTAGGACAGGGGGCTTACGAGCAGTACTTC.

The chain combines TRBV4-1 with TRBJ2-2, with 7 bases fitting TRBD1. V was clipped by 1 base and J by 4 bases; unmatched bases: 6. CDR3 length: 16 residues. CDR1 is MGHRA and CDR2 is YSYEKL in the germline V gene. This CDR3 is CASSQGGRGSTGELFF. The CDR3 nucleotides are TGCGCCAGCAGCCAAGGGGGCAGGGGGTCCACCGGGGAGCTGTTTTTT.

The rearrangement uses TRBV6-1 and TRBJ2-3, with D uncertain. Germline loops: CDR1 MNHNS, CDR2 SASEGT. The CDR3 is 12 amino acids. V lost 6 bases and J lost 3, with 7 bases in between. CDR3 sequence: CASSPSTDTQYF. As DNA, the CDR3 is TGTGCCAGCAGCCCTTCGACAGATACGCAGTATTTT.

The chain uses TRBV10-2 and TRBJ2-3; 11 bases are a match to TRBD2. After removal of 7 bases from V and 0 bases from J, the junction contained 18 bases not matched to a gene. Germline CDR1 is WSHSY and CDR2 is SAAADI. This CDR3 is 20 amino acids long. CDR3 nucleotide sequence: TGCGCCAGCACCCTACCACTGCGAGGGACTAGCGGTTCTAGCACAGATACGCAGTATTTT. Its translation: CASTLPLRGTSGSSTDTQYF.